These T cell receptor beta chains were read from a single sample in a study of T-cell reconstitution after alpha-beta-depleted transplantation in children. TCRdb ran MiXCR on the PCR reads and lists one entry per CDR3 protein. The sample includes 530,000 or so distinct CDR3 sequences, 27% of them seen just once. The specimen was PBMCs, collected before TCRalphabeta/CD19-depleted stem cell transplant. The origin of the receptors is a boy less than two years old with Wiskott-Aldrich syndrome, due to receive a stem cell transplant. The CDR3 runs from the conserved cysteine through the conserved F or W. A D gene is named only where the DNA matches it firmly. Clone size is given for some rows only: seen once, a few or many times, or a class if the clone is expanded.

d_gene,v_gene,abundance,j_gene,CDR3aa,CDR3nt
-,TRBV4-1,-,TRBJ2-3,CASGTAPATQYF,TGCGCCAGCGGCACAGCGCCGGCTACGCAGTATTTT
TRBD1,TRBV5-1,-,TRBJ2-6,CASSLITGGRGANVLTF,TGCGCCAGCAGCCTTATCACAGGGGGCAGGGGGGCCAACGTCCTGACTTTC
-,TRBV19,few,TRBJ2-4,CASSIGLGVTAKNIQYF,TGTGCCAGTAGTATCGGTCTTGGGGTGACAGCCAAAAACATTCAGTACTTC
TRBD2,TRBV27,-,TRBJ2-3,CASSLIAGGPSDTQYF,TGTGCCAGCAGTCTCATAGCGGGAGGGCCGTCCGATACGCAGTATTTT
-,TRBV20-1,few,TRBJ2-4,CSARPSPNIQYF,TGCAGTGCTAGACCTAGCCCCAACATTCAGTACTTC
-,TRBV28,few,TRBJ2-3,CASSVVLGYTDTQYF,TGTGCCAGCAGTGTGGTTCTAGGATACACAGATACGCAGTATTTT
TRBD1,TRBV5-1,few,TRBJ2-7,CASSSITGGDEQYF,TGCGCCAGCAGCTCAATCACAGGGGGCGACGAGCAGTACTTC
-,TRBV18,-,TRBJ1-1,CASSPSQGGPSEAFF,TGTGCCAGCTCACCATCGCAGGGTGGACCCAGTGAAGCTTTCTTT
TRBD2,TRBV20-1,-,TRBJ2-1,CSARDPRTSGGYNEQFF,TGCAGTGCTAGAGACCCCAGGACTAGCGGGGGTTACAATGAGCAGTTCTTC
TRBD1,TRBV2,-,TRBJ2-1,CASRGGQGAYNEQFF,TGTGCCAGCAGAGGGGGACAGGGGGCCTACAATGAGCAGTTCTTC
TRBD1,TRBV12-3/TRBV12-4,few,TRBJ2-7,CASSFRDRTYEQYF,TGTGCCAGCAGCTTCCGGGACAGGACCTACGAGCAGTACTTC
-,TRBV5-1,few,TRBJ2-2,CASSRDFPNTGELFF,TGCGCCAGCAGCCGGGACTTTCCGAACACCGGGGAGCTGTTTTTT
-,TRBV18,-,TRBJ2-4,CASSPGDTILNIQYF,TGTGCCAGCTCACCAGGGGACACCATTTTAAACATTCAGTACTTC
TRBD1,TRBV5-1,-,TRBJ2-1,CASSFRSGTGANEQFF,TGCGCCAGCAGCTTTCGTTCCGGGACAGGAGCCAATGAGCAGTTCTTC
-,TRBV20-1,few,TRBJ2-3,CSAGRSGTTDTQYF,TGCAGTGCTGGTCGTAGCGGTACCACAGATACGCAGTATTTT
TRBD2,TRBV5-1,-,TRBJ2-3,CASSSGLAGGLSTDTQYF,TGCGCCAGCAGCTCTGGACTAGCTGGGGGACTTAGCACAGATACGCAGTATTTT
-,TRBV10-3,-,TRBJ2-7,CAISESSRRLREQYF,TGTGCCATCAGTGAGTCCTCCCGGAGATTACGGGAGCAGTACTTC
-,TRBV7-9,-,TRBJ1-2,CASGGDGYTF,TGTGCCAGCGGGGGAGATGGCTACACCTTC
TRBD2,TRBV3-1,once,TRBJ2-7,CACCQTIRLSGRAPYEQYF,TGTGCCTGCTGCCAGACTATTCGACTTAGCGGGAGGGCTCCCTACGAGCAGTACTTC
-,TRBV28,-,TRBJ1-5,CASSTRLGSTQHF,TGTGCCAGCAGTACACGGTTGGGATCGACCCAGCATTTT
TRBD1,TRBV15,-,TRBJ2-7,CATSRDRQGANEQYF,TGTGCCACCAGCAGAGACCGACAGGGGGCTAACGAGCAGTACTTC
-,TRBV2,once,TRBJ2-4,CASKSGSVDIQYF,TGTGCCAGCAAGTCAGGTTCGGTAGACATTCAGTACTTC
-,TRBV12-3/TRBV12-4,-,TRBJ1-2,CASSPGHYGYTF,TGTGCCAGCAGTCCCGGACATTATGGCTACACCTTC
TRBD2,TRBV29-1,-,TRBJ2-1,CSMSGRRYNEQFF,TGCAGCATGAGCGGGAGGAGGTACAATGAGCAGTTCTTC
TRBD2,TRBV7-2,-,TRBJ2-1,CASSRGLAGVEQFF,TGTGCCAGCAGCCGAGGACTAGCGGGAGTCGAGCAGTTCTTC
-,TRBV12-3/TRBV12-4,few,TRBJ1-5,CASSLNENQPQHF,TGTGCCAGCAGTTTGAACGAAAATCAGCCCCAGCATTTT
-,TRBV20-1,-,TRBJ2-7,CSAKPRQVSYEQYF,TGCAGTGCTAAACCGCGACAGGTTAGCTACGAGCAGTACTTC
-,TRBV5-1,few,TRBJ2-5,CASSLAGTYQETQYF,TGCGCCAGCAGCTTGGCCGGGACATACCAAGAGACCCAGTACTTC
TRBD2,TRBV12-3/TRBV12-4,few,TRBJ2-1,CANRLAGDDEQFF,TGTGCCAATCGACTAGCGGGAGACGATGAGCAGTTCTTC
-,TRBV29-1,-,TRBJ2-5,CSVSLDTLQETQYF,TGCAGCGTTAGTCTGGACACCCTCCAAGAGACCCAGTACTTC
-,TRBV20-1,few,TRBJ2-7,CSARDYAGADGEQYF,TGCAGTGCTAGAGATTATGCCGGGGCTGACGGAGAGCAGTACTTC
-,TRBV5-1,-,TRBJ1-6,CASSLGSGVNNSPLHF,TGCGCCAGCAGCTTGGGGTCCGGGGTTAATAATTCACCCCTCCACTTT
-,TRBV5-1,-,TRBJ2-2,CASSEGHSNTGELFF,TGCGCCAGCAGCGAGGGACATTCGAACACCGGGGAGCTGTTTTTT
TRBD1,TRBV5-1,-,TRBJ2-7,CASSFETGFYEQYF,TGCGCCAGCAGCTTCGAGACAGGGTTCTACGAGCAGTACTTC
-,TRBV28,-,TRBJ1-5,CATSSRGGFTEHQPQHF,TGTGCCACCTCCTCCCGGGGGGGATTTACAGAGCATCAGCCCCAGCATTTT
TRBD1,TRBV5-1,few,TRBJ2-7,CASSQLGQAAYEQYF,TGCGCCAGCAGCCAGTTGGGACAGGCCGCCTACGAGCAGTACTTC
-,TRBV5-1,few,TRBJ1-1,CASSLVREAGVNTEAFF,TGCGCCAGCAGCTTGGTCAGGGAAGCGGGCGTGAACACTGAAGCTTTCTTT
-,TRBV5-1,few,TRBJ2-3,CASSALNTQYF,TGCGCCAGCAGCGCCCTTAATACGCAGTATTTT
TRBD2,TRBV7-2,-,TRBJ2-2,CASSLSTSGRVGELFF,TGTGCCAGCAGCTTAAGCACTAGCGGGAGGGTAGGGGAGCTGTTTTTT
-,TRBV12-3/TRBV12-4,few,TRBJ2-7,CASSSDTYEQYF,TGTGCCAGCAGTTCGGACACCTACGAGCAGTACTTC
TRBD2,TRBV2,few,TRBJ2-1,CASSQLAGPGNEQFF,TGTGCCAGCAGCCAACTAGCGGGGCCGGGCAATGAGCAGTTCTTC
TRBD2,TRBV5-1,few,TRBJ2-1,CASSLSAGVGSYNEQFF,TGCGCCAGCAGCTTGTCAGCGGGAGTTGGCTCCTACAATGAGCAGTTCTTC
-,TRBV20-1,-,TRBJ2-7,CSAPDGTYEQYF,TGCAGTGCCCCGGACGGTACCTACGAGCAGTACTTC
TRBD2,TRBV5-1,-,TRBJ2-7,CASSSDTTSGRLEQYF,TGCGCCAGCAGCTCCGATACGACTAGCGGGAGGCTCGAGCAGTACTTC
TRBD2,TRBV10-3,-,TRBJ2-7,CAISGREGPYEQYF,TGTGCCATCAGCGGGAGGGAGGGGCCCTACGAGCAGTACTTC
TRBD1,TRBV11-2,few,TRBJ1-6,CASSSRPGQGASPLHF,TGTGCCAGCAGCTCCCGACCGGGACAGGGCGCCTCACCCCTCCACTTT
-,TRBV3-1,many,TRBJ1-1,CASSRSGSTEAFF,TGTGCCAGCAGCCGTTCAGGGAGTACTGAAGCTTTCTTT
TRBD2,TRBV12-3/TRBV12-4,-,TRBJ2-7,CASRAAGKTYEQYF,TGTGCCAGCAGGGCAGCGGGGAAGACCTACGAGCAGTACTTC
TRBD2,TRBV25-1,-,TRBJ2-2,CASSLSTSGMDTGELFF,TGTGCCAGCAGTCTATCTACTAGCGGGATGGACACCGGGGAGCTGTTTTTT
-,TRBV6-1,-,TRBJ1-5,CASSRVVGDQPQHF,TGTGCCAGCAGTCGGGTGGTAGGCGATCAGCCCCAGCATTTT
TRBD2,TRBV30,-,TRBJ2-1,CAWSVRWREEGEQFF,TGTGCCTGGAGTGTACGCTGGCGGGAGGAAGGTGAGCAGTTCTTC
-,TRBV12-3/TRBV12-4,-,TRBJ1-1,CASSLWAAEAFF,TGTGCCAGCAGTTTATGGGCAGCCGAAGCTTTCTTT
TRBD2,TRBV20-1,-,TRBJ2-3,CSARREASTDTQYF,TGCAGTGCTAGGCGGGAGGCTAGCACAGATACGCAGTATTTT